This T cell receptor beta chain was obtained from a study of T cell repertoires in cytomegalovirus infection. TCRdb reprocessed the reads via MiXCR and lists one record per CDR3 protein. Found here are 400,000 to 550,000 distinct CDR3 sequences, about 11% of them singletons; the top ten hold roughly a tenth. With 1 base clipped from V and 7 bases from J, the junction kept 11 bases outside the gene matches. Germline V lookup: CDR1 GTSNPN, CDR2 SVGIG (reference sequence). The CDR3 consists of 15 residues. The TCR was taken from a human donor in good health (CMV status not recorded). Some clones in this sample may be carry-over from other donors' samples. The specimen was PBMCs. The chain uses TRBV30 and TRBJ1-1; TRBD1 matches 8 bases. The CDR3 loop is CAWSGRDRLGDEAFF. The CDR3, as DNA: TGTGCCTGGAGTGGCCGGGACAGGTTGGGGGATGAAGCTTTCTTT.